The 22 T cell receptor beta chains listed next were all sequenced from one sample in a study of shared clonotypes between healthy human individuals. Profiled with immunoSEQ multiplex PCR; TCRdb holds only in-frame clones, not every one. Of about 600,000 clones in the sample, about 97% are singletons; the top ten hold around 0.057%. The sequencing sample was made of naive CD4+ T cells sorted from blood. Subset indicated: CD45RA+ positively selected. These receptor sequences come from a young woman in good health.

Concerning this clone itself: Other DNA sequences in this sample translate to the same CDR3. V usage is TRBV20-1 and J usage is TRBJ2-3, with D unresolved. V was pared by 3 bases and J by 3 bases, with 1 base between. CDR1 and CDR2 (germline): DFQATT, SNEGSKA (reference sequence). The CDR3 length is 10 residues. The DNA of the CDR3 is TGCAGTGCTAGTACAGATACGCAGTATTTT. It translates to CSASTDTQYF.

DNA for the CDR3: TGTGCCAGCAGCCCCAATTTTGTTCCGGGACTTACCCACAATGAGCAGTTCTTC. Encoded protein: CASSPNFVPGLTHNEQFF. The chain employs TRBV28 and TRBJ2-1; weak D call: TRBD2 (6 bases). CDR1 and CDR2 from the germline V gene are MDHEN and SYDVKM. V lost 6 bases, J lost 5 bases, and 26 bases lay in between. The CDR3 is made up of 18 amino acids.

The chain carries TRBV19 and TRBJ2-1, with TRBD2 matching 12 bases. Germline trimming cut 6 bases from V and 4 bases from J; bases unmatched to any gene: 7. This CDR3 comprises 16 residues. Germline assignment: CDR1 LNHDA and CDR2 SQIVND (reference sequence). CDR3 coding DNA: TGTGCCAGTAGCTATGTACTAGCGGGAGGTTACAATGAGCAGTTCTTC. The encoded protein is CASSYVLAGGYNEQFF.

This chain joins TRBV27 and TRBJ1-6; D remains unclear. The CDR3 totals 12 residues. Germline CDR1 MNHEY, CDR2 SMNVEV (reference sequence). Trimming shortened V by 3 bases and J by 7 bases, and 4 bases separated the two germline ends. The CDR3 protein is CASSLRNSPLHF. The CDR3 DNA reads as TGTGCCAGCAGTTTGCGAAATTCACCCCTCCACTTT.

This clone has a single count. The V and J genes are TRBV28 and TRBJ1-1, with D perhaps TRBD1 (5 bases). Germline V gene sequence: CDR1 MDHEN, CDR2 SYDVKM. Trimming left V 2 bases short and J 1 base short, with 11 bases between. This CDR3 is 15 amino acids long. The CDR3 loop is CASSLGRGRNTEAFF. CDR3 nucleotide sequence: TGTGCCAGCAGTTTAGGGCGGGGCCGGAACACTGAAGCTTTCTTT.

The V call is TRBV6-1, the J call TRBJ2-7; D is ambiguous. V lost 5 bases and J lost 3, with 14 bases in between. This CDR3 spans 14 amino acids. CDR1 and CDR2 (germline): MNHNS, SASEGT. Here the CDR3 reads CASSTPEQRYEQYF. Here the CDR3 DNA reads TGTGCCAGCAGTACTCCGGAGCAACGCTACGAGCAGTACTTC.

The J gene is TRBJ1-3, the V gene TRBV10-3; D unclear. Germline lookup yields CDR1 ENHRY and CDR2 SYGVKD. The CDR3 covers 13 residues. V lost 4 bases and J 5 bases, leaving 9 bases between the germline ends. CDR3 amino acids: CAISVGERNTIYF. The CDR3 region has the DNA TGTGCCATCAGTGTGGGCGAACGAAACACCATATATTTT.

The chain employs TRBV7-2 and TRBJ2-3; D gene uncertain. V lost 5 bases and J lost 1, with 10 bases in between. This CDR3 has 14 amino acids. In germline, CDR1 is SGHTA, CDR2 FQGNSA. The CDR3 DNA reads TGTGCCAGCAGCCGTCGGGTTGGCACAGATACGCAGTATTTT. This translates into CASSRRVGTDTQYF.

This clone appeared a single time. This rearrangement joins TRBV5-4 to TRBJ2-3; 7 bases are a match to TRBD2. Germline V gene data show CDR1 as SGHNT and CDR2 as YYREEE (reference sequence). The CDR3 covers 16 residues. Trimming cost V 2 bases and J 6 bases; bases outside gene matches: 12. CDR3 DNA: TGTGCCAGCAGCTTCGCAACTGCGGGAGCTGTGGATACGCAGTATTTT. This sequence encodes CASSFATAGAVDTQYF. The full variable domain, its missing parts supplied by reference TRBV5-4 and TRBJ2-3, is ETGVTQSPTHLIKTRGQQVTLRCSSQSGHNTVSWYQQALGQGPQFIFQYYREEENGRGNFPPRFSGLQFPNYSSELNVNALELDDSALYLCASSFATAGAVDTQYFGPGTRLTVL.

The chain recombines TRBV28 with TRBJ2-5; TRBD2 aligns across 10 bases. CDR1 is MDHEN and CDR2 is SYDVKM in the germline V gene. CDR3 length equals 17 residues. Trimming at V came to 1 base and at J to 4 bases, leaving 9 bases not matched to a gene. CDR3 nucleotides: TGTGCCAGCAGTTTATCGGGTAGCGGGAGGAGTTCAGAGACCCAGTACTTC. It codes for CASSLSGSGRSSETQYF.

This clone appeared once. An end of the junction does not agree with germline; a read error may underlie this. This same CDR3 is encoded by further DNA sequences in the sample. The chain couples TRBV6-5 to TRBJ2-6, with D perhaps TRBD1 (6 bases). Germline CDR1 MNHEY, CDR2 SVGAGI. CDR3 size: 16 residues. The CDR3 is CASSYKTGAGANVLTF. CDR3 DNA: TGTGCCAGCAGTTACAAGACAGGTGCTGGAGCCAACGTCCTGACTTTC.

J is TRBJ1-1 and V is TRBV18, with 7 bases identical to TRBD1. V was pared by 4 bases and J by 7 bases, with 15 bases of the junction left unmatched. The germline V gene has CDR1 KGHSH and CDR2 LQKENI. The CDR3 sequence is 16 residues long. The CDR3 spells CASSQYEVRGDYEAFF. CDR3 bases: TGTGCCAGCTCACAGTACGAGGTCAGGGGGGATTATGAAGCTTTCTTT.

This chain connects TRBV2 to TRBJ2-2; the match to TRBD1 covers 7 bases. The germline V gene encodes CDR1 SNHLY and CDR2 FYNNEI. The CDR3 extends over 15 amino acids. J was trimmed by 5 bases and V by 4 bases; bases with no gene match: 7. CDR3 in DNA: TGTGCCAGCAGTGGCCGACAGGGCCGGACCGGGGAGCTGTTTTTT. Translation gives CASSGRQGRTGELFF.

The rearrangement links TRBV6-5 to TRBJ2-1; D gene uncertain. Trimming shortened V by 8 bases and J by 3 bases, and 8 bases separated the two germline ends. CDR3 length: 12 amino acids. Germline V lookup: CDR1 MNHEY, CDR2 SVGAGI. DNA for the CDR3: TGTGCCAGCTCAGATGGCTACAATGAGCAGTTCTTC. This encodes CASSDGYNEQFF.

The V gene is TRBV11-3, the J gene TRBJ1-1; 8 nucleotides match TRBD1. The CDR3 runs to 14 residues. Germline CDR1 and CDR2: SGHNT and YENEEA. Trimming took 6 bases from V and 5 from J; bases not matched to a gene: 8. CDR3 nucleotides: TGTGCCAGCAGAGACAGTCAGGGGGCGACTGAAGCTTTCTTT. This encodes CASRDSQGATEAFF.

The chain has TRBV6-6 and TRBJ1-1; D is ambiguous. The CDR3 extends over 14 amino acids. Trimming took 6 bases from V and 1 from J, leaving 12 bases between them. CDR1 is MNHNY and CDR2 is SVGAGI in the germline V gene (reference sequence). This CDR3 is CASRDLTRNTEAFF. DNA of the CDR3: TGTGCCAGCAGAGACCTAACCCGGAACACTGAAGCTTTCTTT.

J is TRBJ2-1 and V is TRBV7-2; 9 bases are shared with TRBD2. The germline V gene has CDR1 SGHTA and CDR2 FQGNSA. Trimming at V came to 0 bases and at J to 3 bases, leaving 9 bases not matched to a gene. The length of the CDR3 is 18 residues. CDR3 loop: CASSLAVGLAASYNEQFF. As DNA, the CDR3 is TGTGCCAGCAGCTTAGCGGTGGGACTAGCAGCCAGCTACAATGAGCAGTTCTTC.

The chain links TRBV5-1 to TRBJ1-2; 9 bases align to TRBD1. Looked up from germline, CDR1 is SGHRS and CDR2 is YFSETQ. V was pared by 4 bases and J by 6 bases, with 4 bases of the junction left unmatched. The CDR3 sequence is 13 residues long. The CDR3 spells CASSSRQGDGYTF. CDR3 DNA sequence: TGCGCCAGCAGCAGCCGACAGGGGGATGGCTACACCTTC. The full variable domain, in which reference TRBV5-1 and TRBJ1-2 provide the parts outside the CDR3, is KAGVTQTPRYLIKTRGQQVTLSCSPISGHRSVSWYQQTPGQGLQFLFEYFSETQRNKGNFPGRFSGRQFSNSRSEMNVSTLELGDSALYLCASSSRQGDGYTFGSGTRLTVV.

This chain connects TRBV7-3 to TRBJ1-1, with D tentatively TRBD1 (6 bases). Trimming pared 5 bases from V and 1 base from J, leaving 17 bases between. In germline, CDR1 is SGHTA, CDR2 FQGTGA. The CDR3 runs to 16 residues. This CDR3 is CASSDKHRTANTEAFF. CDR3 bases: TGTGCCAGCAGCGATAAACACCGGACAGCGAACACTGAAGCTTTCTTT.

The chain joins TRBV5-1 to TRBJ2-3; 9 bases fit TRBD1. Losses at the gene ends were 7 bases for V and 7 bases for J; bases not matched to a gene: 16. The CDR3 runs to 16 residues. Germline lookup yields CDR1 SGHRS and CDR2 YFSETQ. CDR3 DNA sequence: TGCGCCAGCGCCCAAGGACAGGGGCCGGAGACGAATACGCAGTATTTT. It is translated as CASAQGQGPETNTQYF.

The count of this clone is one. The rearrangement joins TRBV5-1 to TRBJ2-3, with 10 bases fitting TRBD2. From germline, CDR1 is SGHRS and CDR2 YFSETQ. Unmatched junction bases numbered 14, after V lost 5 bases and J lost 2 bases. The CDR3 extends over 18 amino acids. Written as DNA, the CDR3 is TGCGCCAGCAGAAGGAGGCTAGCGGGAGAGGGGGTCACAGATACGCAGTATTTT. This sequence encodes CASRRRLAGEGVTDTQYF.

V usage is TRBV12-5 and J usage is TRBJ2-3; D is possibly TRBD2 (6 bases). The germline CDR1 and CDR2 sequences are LGHNT and FRNRAP. V gave up 7 bases and J gave up 2 bases, with 13 bases separating them. This CDR3 contains 14 residues. The chain's CDR3 is CASAPRTNTDTQYF. CDR3 in DNA: TGTGCTAGTGCCCCTCGGACTAACACAGATACGCAGTATTTT.